The clone carrying this T cell receptor (beta chain) was counted a single time. The sample is drawn from a study of blood T cell repertoires in COVID-19. Trimming cost V 0 bases and J 4 bases; bases outside gene matches: 8. This CDR3 is built from 16 residues. CDR1 SGDLS and CDR2 YYNGEE come from the germline V gene. As handled by the study authors: How many nucleated cells were present was estimated from reference gene primer amplification. Clones were read by immunoSEQ multiplex PCR, and TCRdb kept only the in-frame ones, dropping some. V and J calls and clone size are as listed in that table; D and trimming were resolved from the DNA. This table has around 140,000 clones, around 87% appearing once.

Material: peripheral blood. The TCR sequence derives from a man younger than 35 with COVID-19, enrolled during active disease. The V and J genes are TRBV9 and TRBJ2-7, with 9 bases identical to TRBD2. CDR3 loop: CASSVGREGQGYEQYF. For the CDR3, the DNA is TGTGCCAGCAGCGTAGGGCGGGAGGGCCAGGGATACGAGCAGTACTTC.